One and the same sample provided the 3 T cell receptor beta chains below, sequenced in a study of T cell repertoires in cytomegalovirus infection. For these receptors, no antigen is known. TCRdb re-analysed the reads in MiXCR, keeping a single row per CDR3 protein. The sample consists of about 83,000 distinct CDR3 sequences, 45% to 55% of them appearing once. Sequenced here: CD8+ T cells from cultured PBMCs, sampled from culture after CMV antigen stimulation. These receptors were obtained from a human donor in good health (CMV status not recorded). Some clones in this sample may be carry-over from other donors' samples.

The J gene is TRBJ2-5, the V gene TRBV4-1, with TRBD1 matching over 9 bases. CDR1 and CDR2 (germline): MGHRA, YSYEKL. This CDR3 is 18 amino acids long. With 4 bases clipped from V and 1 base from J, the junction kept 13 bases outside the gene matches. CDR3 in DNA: TGCGCCAGCAGCCCACCGGGACAGGGAGCTACTCTCCAAGAGACCCAGTACTTC. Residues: CASSPPGQGATLQETQYF.

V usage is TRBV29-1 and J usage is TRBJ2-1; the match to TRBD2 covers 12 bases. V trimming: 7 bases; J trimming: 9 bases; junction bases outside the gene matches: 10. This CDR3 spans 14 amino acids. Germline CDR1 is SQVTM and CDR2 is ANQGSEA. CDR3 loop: CSGGLAGTPGEQFF. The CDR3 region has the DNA TGCAGCGGCGGACTAGCGGGAACCCCCGGTGAGCAGTTCTTC.

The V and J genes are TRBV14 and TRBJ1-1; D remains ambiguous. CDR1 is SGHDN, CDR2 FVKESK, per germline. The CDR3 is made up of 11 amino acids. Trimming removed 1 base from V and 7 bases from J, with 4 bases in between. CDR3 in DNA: TGTGCCAGCAGCCAAGCCGGTGAAGCTTTCTTT. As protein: CASSQAGEAFF.